Listed below are T cell receptor beta chains from one sample, sequenced in a study of cytomegalovirus exposure and HLA in healthy donors. Repertoires were generated with immunoSEQ multiplex PCR, while TCRdb's copy carries only in-frame clones and drops some. The repertoire consists of over 150,000 clones, with around 84% occurring once and the leading ten covering roughly 15%. Sequenced: PBMCs. The receptors were sampled from a man aged 18 to 35 in good health and CMV-seropositive. The CDR3 runs from the conserved cysteine through the conserved F or W. The order of the fields is CDR3 protein, CDR3 DNA, D gene, V gene, J gene, clone size. A D gene is named only where the DNA matches it firmly. Clone size, where shown, is once, few, many, or a class for clones that have expanded.

cdr3_aa: CASSPQSGTGGTEQYF
cdr3_nt: TGTGCCAGCAGCCCCCAATCCGGGACAGGGGGCACCGAGCAGTACTTC
d_call: TRBD1
v_call: TRBV7-8
j_call: TRBJ2-7
clone_size: NA

cdr3_aa: CATSRRGQGSNQPQHF
cdr3_nt: TGTGCCACCAGCAGGAGAGGACAGGGCAGCAATCAGCCCCAGCATTTT
d_call: TRBD1
v_call: TRBV15
j_call: TRBJ1-5
clone_size: NA

cdr3_aa: CASSLDAGTRYNEQFF
cdr3_nt: TGCGCCAGCAGCTTGGACGCCGGGACTAGGTACAATGAGCAGTTCTTC
d_call: TRBD2
v_call: TRBV5-1
j_call: TRBJ2-1
clone_size: NA

cdr3_aa: CASSLHSNYGYTF
cdr3_nt: TGTGCCAGCAGTTTACACAGTAACTATGGCTACACCTTC
d_call: NA
v_call: TRBV28
j_call: TRBJ1-2
clone_size: NA

cdr3_aa: CASSLALRGGRETQYF
cdr3_nt: TGTGCCAGCAGCTTAGCTCTAAGAGGGGGTAGAGAGACCCAGTACTTC
d_call: NA
v_call: TRBV7-2
j_call: TRBJ2-5
clone_size: NA

cdr3_aa: CASSPLVGSYNTEAFF
cdr3_nt: TGTGCCAGCAGTCCCCTAGTCGGATCTTATAACACTGAAGCTTTCTTT
d_call: NA
v_call: TRBV28
j_call: TRBJ1-1
clone_size: NA

cdr3_aa: CASSPTSGVLYEQYF
cdr3_nt: TGTGCCAGCAGTCCTACCAGCGGGGTCCTTTACGAGCAGTACTTC
d_call: TRBD2
v_call: TRBV28
j_call: TRBJ2-7
clone_size: NA

cdr3_aa: CASRVDRGPYEQYF
cdr3_nt: TGCGCCAGCAGGGTGGACAGGGGTCCCTACGAGCAGTACTTC
d_call: TRBD1
v_call: TRBV5-1
j_call: TRBJ2-7
clone_size: NA

cdr3_aa: CASSGRMNTEAFF
cdr3_nt: TGTGCCAGCAGCGGCAGGATGAACACTGAAGCTTTCTTT
d_call: NA
v_call: TRBV28
j_call: TRBJ1-1
clone_size: NA

cdr3_aa: CASSPQGAAEAFF
cdr3_nt: TGCGCCAGCAGCCCACAGGGGGCTGCTGAAGCTTTCTTT
d_call: TRBD1
v_call: TRBV5-1
j_call: TRBJ1-1
clone_size: NA

cdr3_aa: CASSLEGGGAYNEQFF
cdr3_nt: TGTGCCAGCAGCTTGGAAGGCGGGGGGGCCTACAATGAGCAGTTCTTC
d_call: TRBD2
v_call: TRBV5-6
j_call: TRBJ2-1
clone_size: NA

cdr3_aa: CASSSWTGSLGYTF
cdr3_nt: TGTGCCAGCAGTTCCTGGACAGGGTCTCTTGGCTACACCTTC
d_call: TRBD1
v_call: TRBV27
j_call: TRBJ1-2
clone_size: NA

cdr3_aa: CASSAGTSGRTDTQYF
cdr3_nt: TGTGCCAGCAGCGCCGGGACTAGCGGACGCACAGATACGCAGTATTTT
d_call: TRBD2
v_call: TRBV27
j_call: TRBJ2-3
clone_size: NA

cdr3_aa: CASSHLKGETQYF
cdr3_nt: TGTGCCAGCAGCCACCTGAAGGGGGAGACCCAGTACTTC
d_call: NA
v_call: TRBV6-5
j_call: TRBJ2-5
clone_size: NA

cdr3_aa: CASSLARLAGRTGELFF
cdr3_nt: TGCGCCAGCAGCTTGGCCAGGCTAGCGGGACGCACCGGGGAGCTGTTTTTT
d_call: TRBD2
v_call: TRBV5-1
j_call: TRBJ2-2
clone_size: NA

cdr3_aa: CASCSRGVSYNEQFF
cdr3_nt: TGTGCCAGCTGCTCCAGGGGGGTTTCCTACAATGAGCAGTTCTTC
d_call: NA
v_call: TRBV7-2
j_call: TRBJ2-1
clone_size: NA

cdr3_aa: CASSAGQTSNYGYTF
cdr3_nt: TGCGCCAGCAGCGCCGGACAGACCAGTAACTATGGCTACACCTTC
d_call: NA
v_call: TRBV5-1
j_call: TRBJ1-2
clone_size: NA

cdr3_aa: CASGQGNPYEQYF
cdr3_nt: TGTGCCTCAGGACAGGGGAACCCCTACGAGCAGTACTTC
d_call: TRBD1
v_call: TRBV30
j_call: TRBJ2-7
clone_size: NA

cdr3_aa: CASTEAGVSYEQYF
cdr3_nt: TGTGCCAGCACCGAAGCGGGAGTGTCCTACGAGCAGTACTTC
d_call: TRBD2
v_call: TRBV2
j_call: TRBJ2-7
clone_size: NA

cdr3_aa: CASSEEGESYEQYF
cdr3_nt: TGTGCCAGCAGTGAAGAGGGGGAGTCCTACGAGCAGTACTTC
d_call: NA
v_call: TRBV2
j_call: TRBJ2-7
clone_size: NA

cdr3_aa: CASSTANTGELFF
cdr3_nt: TGTGCCAGCTCGACAGCGAACACCGGGGAGCTGTTTTTT
d_call: NA
v_call: TRBV28
j_call: TRBJ2-2
clone_size: NA

cdr3_aa: CASSLGVGLATYNEQFF
cdr3_nt: TGCGCCAGCAGCTTGGGAGTGGGACTAGCGACCTACAATGAGCAGTTCTTC
d_call: TRBD2
v_call: TRBV5-1
j_call: TRBJ2-1
clone_size: NA

cdr3_aa: CASSIGDTHTGELFF
cdr3_nt: TGTGCCAGTAGTATCGGGGACACACACACCGGGGAGCTGTTTTTT
d_call: NA
v_call: TRBV19
j_call: TRBJ2-2
clone_size: NA

cdr3_aa: CAWSRVVGGEQFF
cdr3_nt: TGTGCCTGGAGCCGGGTAGTGGGAGGCGAGCAGTTCTTC
d_call: NA
v_call: TRBV30
j_call: TRBJ2-1
clone_size: NA

cdr3_aa: CASAGTGYEKLFF
cdr3_nt: TGTGCCAGCGCCGGGACAGGGTACGAAAAACTGTTTTTT
d_call: TRBD1
v_call: TRBV6-1
j_call: TRBJ1-4
clone_size: NA

cdr3_aa: CASSVAGNTDTQYF
cdr3_nt: TGTGCCAGCAGCGTAGCGGGGAACACAGATACGCAGTATTTT
d_call: NA
v_call: TRBV9
j_call: TRBJ2-3
clone_size: NA

cdr3_aa: CASSLRGEVYGYTF
cdr3_nt: TGTGCCAGCAGCTTAAGAGGGGAGGTCTATGGCTACACCTTC
d_call: NA
v_call: TRBV13
j_call: TRBJ1-2
clone_size: NA

cdr3_aa: CASSPESANQPQHF
cdr3_nt: TGTGCCAGCAGCCCGGAGTCAGCTAATCAGCCCCAGCATTTT
d_call: NA
v_call: TRBV27
j_call: TRBJ1-5
clone_size: NA

cdr3_aa: CASSLASSGVSDTQYF
cdr3_nt: TGCGCCAGCAGCTTGGCATCTAGCGGGGTCTCGGATACGCAGTATTTT
d_call: TRBD2
v_call: TRBV5-1
j_call: TRBJ2-3
clone_size: NA

cdr3_aa: CASSIIGGRINEQFF
cdr3_nt: TGTGCCAGTAGTATTATAGGGGGCCGGATCAATGAGCAGTTCTTC
d_call: TRBD1
v_call: TRBV19
j_call: TRBJ2-1
clone_size: NA

cdr3_aa: CASSLGRDSHYEQYF
cdr3_nt: TGTGCCAGCAGCTTGGGCCGGGACAGTCACTACGAGCAGTACTTC
d_call: TRBD1
v_call: TRBV28
j_call: TRBJ2-7
clone_size: NA

cdr3_aa: CASSQERLTGTQFF
cdr3_nt: TGTGCCAGCAGCCAAGAAAGGCTCACAGGGACGCAGTTCTTC
d_call: NA
v_call: TRBV14
j_call: TRBJ2-1
clone_size: NA

cdr3_aa: CASSLGQGRETQYF
cdr3_nt: TGCGCCAGCAGCTTGGGACAGGGAAGGGAGACCCAGTACTTC
d_call: TRBD1
v_call: TRBV5-1
j_call: TRBJ2-5
clone_size: NA

cdr3_aa: CASSAQGIGYEQYF
cdr3_nt: TGTGCCAGTAGTGCCCAGGGAATAGGCTACGAGCAGTACTTC
d_call: NA
v_call: TRBV19
j_call: TRBJ2-7
clone_size: NA

cdr3_aa: CASCGGAWEQFF
cdr3_nt: TGTGCCAGCTGCGGGGGGGCGTGGGAGCAGTTCTTC
d_call: TRBD2
v_call: TRBV6-1
j_call: TRBJ2-1
clone_size: once

cdr3_aa: CASSPAGANTEAFF
cdr3_nt: TGTGCCAGCAGCCCAGCGGGGGCGAACACTGAAGCTTTCTTT
d_call: NA
v_call: TRBV11-2
j_call: TRBJ1-1
clone_size: NA

cdr3_aa: CATSRDGAYGYTF
cdr3_nt: TGTGCCACCAGCAGAGACGGAGCCTATGGCTACACCTTC
d_call: NA
v_call: TRBV15
j_call: TRBJ1-2
clone_size: NA

cdr3_aa: CASSGGIAGGAYEQYF
cdr3_nt: TGTGCCAGCAGCGGTGGGATAGCGGGAGGGGCCTACGAGCAGTACTTC
d_call: TRBD2
v_call: TRBV27
j_call: TRBJ2-7
clone_size: NA

cdr3_aa: CASSPPVGGAVDTQYF
cdr3_nt: TGCGCCAGCAGCCCCCCAGTGGGGGGGGCCGTAGATACGCAGTATTTT
d_call: NA
v_call: TRBV5-1
j_call: TRBJ2-3
clone_size: NA

cdr3_aa: CASSQDAAGRTYEQYF
cdr3_nt: TGCGCCAGCAGCCAAGATGCAGCGGGGAGGACCTACGAGCAGTACTTC
d_call: TRBD2
v_call: TRBV4-1
j_call: TRBJ2-7
clone_size: NA

cdr3_aa: CASSLARGGGYTF
cdr3_nt: TGTGCCAGCAGCTTAGCAAGGGGCGGAGGCTACACCTTC
d_call: NA
v_call: TRBV11-2
j_call: TRBJ1-2
clone_size: NA

cdr3_aa: CASSFNRPGNEQFF
cdr3_nt: TGTGCCAGTAGCTTCAATAGACCAGGGAATGAGCAGTTCTTC
d_call: NA
v_call: TRBV19
j_call: TRBJ2-1
clone_size: many

cdr3_aa: CASSFQGYVEAFF
cdr3_nt: TGTGCCAGCAGTTTTCAGGGATACGTCGAAGCTTTCTTT
d_call: NA
v_call: TRBV28
j_call: TRBJ1-1
clone_size: many

cdr3_aa: CASSHGAIEQYF
cdr3_nt: TGTGCCAGCAGCCATGGGGCAATCGAGCAGTACTTC
d_call: NA
v_call: TRBV5-6
j_call: TRBJ2-7
clone_size: NA

cdr3_aa: CASSAGTGSSYEQYF
cdr3_nt: TGTGCCAGCAGCGCCGGGACAGGCAGCTCCTACGAGCAGTACTTC
d_call: TRBD1
v_call: TRBV6-6
j_call: TRBJ2-7
clone_size: NA